This T cell receptor (beta chain) was obtained from a study of cytomegalovirus exposure and HLA in healthy donors. Regarding the study as a whole: The authors considered a cluster of highly shared sequence variants likely to be a sequencing artifact.

Comment on this clone: Antigen unknown.

PCR was performed using 60 Vbeta and 13 Jbeta primers. Profiling relied on immunoSEQ multiplex PCR, and the TCRdb table lists in-frame clones only, not all of them. Here the sample spans about 250,000 clones, around 90% being singletons. The material sequenced was PBMCs. This clonotype originated in a girl between 2 and 10 years old in good health and CMV-seronegative.

The chain's CDR3 is CASRLTGPYTEAFF. The CDR3 DNA sequence: TGCGCCAGCAGACTGACAGGACCGTACACTGAAGCTTTCTTT. The V gene is TRBV23-1, the J gene TRBJ1-1; TRBD1 is a possible D gene (6 bases). TRBV23-1 is placed among ORFs of uncertain function. CDR3 size: 14 residues. Trimming pared 6 bases from V and 3 bases from J, leaving 14 bases between.